This T cell receptor (beta chain) was identified during a study of naive and memory T cell subsets. CMV status came from CD4+ T cell IFNgamma after overnight CMV lysate stimulation of fresh PBMCs. Points from the study as a whole: Clonotypes are single alpha or beta chains, not paired receptors. A few larger clonotypes appeared in naive repertoires, especially CD8, possibly memory cells re-expressing CD45RA. Over 90% of naive TCR sequences appeared only once after error correction, unlike memory subsets.

In the case of this clonotype: No antigen is known for it.

The beta constant-region primer was an equimolar mix of two oligonucleotides covering TRBC1 and TRBC2. Four rounds of PCR amplified the ligated cDNA using nested alpha and beta constant-region primers plus SP2. TCRdb re-called the UMI-ligation and nested PCR reads through MiXCR, storing one row per CDR3 protein. The sample comprises some 110,000 distinct CDR3 sequences, about 14% of which are singletons, and roughly 3.1% rests with the top ten. V gave up 5 bases and J gave up 0 bases, with 11 bases separating them. The germline CDR1 and CDR2 sequences are SEHNR and FQNEAQ (reference sequence). The CDR3 runs to 14 residues.

The clonotype originates from a human donor in good health. This chain joins TRBV7-9 and TRBJ2-7; the D call may be TRBD1 or TRBD2 (5 bases each). The source material was naive CD8+ T cells from blood. The CDR3 sequence: CASSAPGASYEQYF. The DNA of the CDR3 is TGTGCCAGCAGCGCCCCCGGGGCCTCCTACGAGCAGTACTTC.